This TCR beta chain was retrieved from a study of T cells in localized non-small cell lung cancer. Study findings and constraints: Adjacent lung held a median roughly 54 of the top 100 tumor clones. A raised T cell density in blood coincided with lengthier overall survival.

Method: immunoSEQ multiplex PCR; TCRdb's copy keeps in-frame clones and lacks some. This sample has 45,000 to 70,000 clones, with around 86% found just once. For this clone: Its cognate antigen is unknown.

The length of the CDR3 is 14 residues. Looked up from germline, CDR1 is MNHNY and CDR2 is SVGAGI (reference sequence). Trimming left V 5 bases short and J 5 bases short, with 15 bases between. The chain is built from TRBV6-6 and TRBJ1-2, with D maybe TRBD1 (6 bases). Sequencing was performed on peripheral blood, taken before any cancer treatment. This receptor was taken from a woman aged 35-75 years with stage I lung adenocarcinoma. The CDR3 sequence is CASSPGPQGYGYTF. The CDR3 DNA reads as TGTGCCAGCAGTCCCGGGCCTCAGGGGTATGGCTACACCTTC.